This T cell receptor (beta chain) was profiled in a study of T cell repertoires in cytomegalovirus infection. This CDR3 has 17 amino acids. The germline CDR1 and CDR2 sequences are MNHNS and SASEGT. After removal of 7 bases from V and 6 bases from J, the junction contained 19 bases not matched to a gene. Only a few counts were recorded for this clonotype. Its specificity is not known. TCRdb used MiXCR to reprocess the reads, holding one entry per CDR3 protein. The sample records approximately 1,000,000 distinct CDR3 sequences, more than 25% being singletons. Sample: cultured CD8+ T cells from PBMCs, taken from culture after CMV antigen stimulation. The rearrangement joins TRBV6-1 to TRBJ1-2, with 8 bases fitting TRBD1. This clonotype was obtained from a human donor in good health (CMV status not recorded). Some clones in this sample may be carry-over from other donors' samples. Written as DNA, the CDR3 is TGTGCCAGCACCGGAAGGAGATGGCAGGGGGCAAGAAATGGCTACACCTTC. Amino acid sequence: CASTGRRWQGARNGYTF.